This T cell receptor (beta chain) came from a study of cytomegalovirus exposure and HLA in healthy donors. PCR primers comprised 60 Vbeta and 13 Jbeta primers. Measured with immunoSEQ multiplex PCR; TCRdb has only the in-frame clones, and not every one. The sample has about 46,000 clones. This CDR3 comprises 15 residues. Germline trimming cut 1 base from V and 3 bases from J; bases unmatched to any gene: 5. From germline, CDR1 is SQVTM and CDR2 ANQGSEA. This receptor was taken from a woman aged 40 to 49 in good health and CMV-seronegative. The chain links TRBV29-1 to TRBJ2-1; TRBD2 agrees at 8 bases. The sequenced sample consisted of PBMCs. The CDR3 loop reads CSVEGPTSGYNEQFF. As DNA, the CDR3 is TGCAGCGTTGAAGGTCCCACTAGCGGCTACAATGAGCAGTTCTTC.